The T cell receptor (beta chain) described here comes from a study of response to subunit inactivated influenza vaccine. The CDR3 contains 16 residues. V lost 0 bases and J lost 2, with 13 bases in between. Per the germline V gene, CDR1 is SGHTS and CDR2 is YDEGEE. This clonotype showed up many times. Its antigen is currently unknown. Notes on the study in general: Few new T cells, the authors suggested, are recruited by each seasonal influenza vaccination.

MiXCR, applied by TCRdb to the RT-PCR reads, yields one record per CDR3 protein. The sample carries some 480,000 distinct CDR3 sequences, roughly 9.7% recorded once. The receptor was derived from a man aged 45-65 years who received an inactivated influenza vaccine. This chain joins TRBV5-8 and TRBJ2-3; D is ambiguous. The input for sequencing was PBMCs from blood, taken roughly 48 days after vaccination. The CDR3 region is CASSLGSRLTTDTQYF. CDR3 nucleotides: TGTGCCAGCAGCTTGGGCAGTAGACTGACCACAGATACGCAGTATTTT.